The entry that follows covers one TCR beta chain sequence. Its antigen is unknown. The sample belongs to a study of cytomegalovirus exposure and HLA in healthy donors. Study-wide points: It emerged from a later analysis that several of the most significant clusters appeared to be linked to common viral pathogens.

Trimming removed 5 bases from V and 1 base from J; junction bases left unmatched: 4. CDR1 is PRHDT, CDR2 FYEKMQ, per germline (reference sequence). This CDR3 is built from 14 residues. PCR employed 60 Vbeta and 13 Jbeta primers. Profiled with immunoSEQ multiplex PCR; TCRdb holds only in-frame clones, not every one. The sample table sets out approximately 58,000 clones. Sequenced sample: PBMCs. The chain combines TRBV13 with TRBJ1-1, with TRBD1 identical over 7 bases. This sequence was found in a man aged 25-45 years in good health and CMV-seropositive. For the CDR3, the DNA is TGTGCCAGCAGCCCAGGGGGTGGGAACACTGAAGCTTTCTTT. Encoded protein: CASSPGGGNTEAFF.